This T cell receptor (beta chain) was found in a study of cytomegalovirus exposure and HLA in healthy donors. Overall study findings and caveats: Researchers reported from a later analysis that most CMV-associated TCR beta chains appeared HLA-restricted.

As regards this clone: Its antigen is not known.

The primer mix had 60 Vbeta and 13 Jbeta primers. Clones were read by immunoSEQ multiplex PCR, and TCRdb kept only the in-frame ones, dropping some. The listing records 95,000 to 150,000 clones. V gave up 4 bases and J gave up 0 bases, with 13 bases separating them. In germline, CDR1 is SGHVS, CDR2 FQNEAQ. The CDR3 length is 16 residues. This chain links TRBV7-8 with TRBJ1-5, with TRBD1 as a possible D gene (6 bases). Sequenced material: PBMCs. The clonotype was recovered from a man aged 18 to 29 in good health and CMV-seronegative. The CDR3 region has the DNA TGTGCCAGCAGCTCCTTAGGGGGTTATAGCAATCAGCCCCAGCATTTT. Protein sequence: CASSSLGGYSNQPQHF. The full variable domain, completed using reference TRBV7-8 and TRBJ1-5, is GAGVSQSPRYKVAKRGQDVALRCDPISGHVSLFWYQQALGQGPEFLTYFQNEAQLDKSGLPSDRFFAERPEGSVSTLKIQRTQQEDSAVYLCASSSLGGYSNQPQHFGDGTRLSIL.